This is a list of T cell receptor beta chains from one sample in a study of early T cells in non-severe SARS-CoV-2 infection. TCRdb analysed the 5' RACE reads with MiXCR anew, one entry per CDR3 protein. The table has approximately 71,000 distinct CDR3 sequences, 9% to 15% seen once. Sample: whole blood. These receptors all stem from an adult who was a healthcare worker with PCR-confirmed SARS-CoV-2 infection or an uninfected control (not recorded which). CDR3s include the opening cysteine and the closing phenylalanine or tryptophan. The order of the fields is clone size, J gene, D gene, V gene, CDR3 DNA, CDR3 protein. D genes are given only for firm matches. Some rows mark clone size as missing; the rest say once, few, many or name a class of expanded clone.

size: -; J: TRBJ2-3; D: TRBD1; V: TRBV15; DNA: TGTGCCACCAGCAGAGCGCAGGGGGCAGCGTATTTT; CDR3: CATSRAQGAAYF
size: few; J: TRBJ1-1; D: -; V: TRBV12-3/TRBV12-4; DNA: TGTGCCAGCTGCCGACAGAGGCCTGAAGCTTTCTTT; CDR3: CASCRQRPEAFF
size: -; J: TRBJ2-7; D: TRBD1; V: TRBV6-5; DNA: TGTGCCAGCAGTCACCCGGGACAGGGGACGTACGAGCAGTACTTC; CDR3: CASSHPGQGTYEQYF
size: -; J: TRBJ2-1; D: -; V: TRBV7-9; DNA: TGTGCCGGAGAGAAGGGGGGCACCTACAATGAGCAGTTCTTC; CDR3: CAGEKGGTYNEQFF
size: many; J: TRBJ2-7; D: TRBD1; V: TRBV5-1; DNA: TGCGCCAGCAGCTTGAGGACAGGGTCTAACTCCTACGAGCAGTACTTC; CDR3: CASSLRTGSNSYEQYF
size: -; J: TRBJ2-7; D: TRBD1; V: TRBV6-5; DNA: TGTGCCAGCAGGGGGACAGGGATGTACGAGCAGTACTTC; CDR3: CASRGTGMYEQYF
size: few; J: TRBJ2-5; D: -; V: TRBV9; DNA: TGTGCCAGCAGCCCCCGCGGTTTGGGGGAGACCCAGTACTTC; CDR3: CASSPRGLGETQYF
size: few; J: TRBJ2-1; D: TRBD2; V: TRBV7-9; DNA: TGTGCCAGCAGCCCCTTGGGGGGGGGAAATGAGCAGTTCTTC; CDR3: CASSPLGGGNEQFF
size: few; J: TRBJ2-1; D: TRBD1; V: TRBV6-5; DNA: TGTGCCAGCAGTTCACCAGGGGGCCGCTCCTACAATGAGCAGTTCTTC; CDR3: CASSSPGGRSYNEQFF
size: once; J: TRBJ1-1; D: -; V: TRBV3-1; DNA: TGTGCCAGCAGCCCGAGCGGCCGCCAATCCGGAGCTTTCTTT; CDR3: CASSPSGRQSGAFF
size: few; J: TRBJ1-1; D: -; V: TRBV20-1; DNA: TGCAGTGCTACTCCTTCAGGATACTCTGAAGCTTTCTTT; CDR3: CSATPSGYSEAFF
size: many; J: TRBJ1-1; D: -; V: TRBV12-3/TRBV12-4; DNA: TGTGCCAGCAACACCCAGGGATTGGTTGAAGCTTTCTTT; CDR3: CASNTQGLVEAFF
size: -; J: TRBJ2-3; D: -; V: TRBV24-1; DNA: TGTGCCATCCGTTACAACCGGGACATTGCGCAGTATTTT; CDR3: CAIRYNRDIAQYF
size: many; J: TRBJ1-2; D: -; V: TRBV7-9; DNA: TGTGCCAGCAGCGGCGGGACACCAGCTAACTATGGCTACACCTTC; CDR3: CASSGGTPANYGYTF
size: many; J: TRBJ2-1; D: -; V: TRBV7-2; DNA: TGTGCCAGCAGCATGCTAAAGGGGGGTTCACGGCAGTTCTTC; CDR3: CASSMLKGGSRQFF
size: few; J: TRBJ2-5; D: TRBD2; V: TRBV11-3; DNA: TGTGCCAGCAGCCCCGGTAGCGGGGACCAAGAGACCCAGTACTTC; CDR3: CASSPGSGDQETQYF
size: -; J: TRBJ1-1; D: -; V: TRBV5-1; DNA: TGCGCCAGCAGCCCAGCCCCCCCCGGGGTGAACACTGAAGTTTTCTTT; CDR3: CASSPAPPGVNTEVFF
size: many; J: TRBJ2-7; D: -; V: TRBV30; DNA: TGTGCCTGGAGTGTAACTAGGATGCGCTACGAGCAGTACTTC; CDR3: CAWSVTRMRYEQYF
size: many; J: TRBJ2-7; D: -; V: TRBV10-3; DNA: TGTGCCATCACCGGTGGGCGTACGGGCGAGCAGTACTTC; CDR3: CAITGGRTGEQYF
size: few; J: TRBJ2-4; D: TRBD1; V: TRBV25-1; DNA: TGTGCCAGCAGTCGTGGGACAGGGCACAACATTCAGTACTTC; CDR3: CASSRGTGHNIQYF
size: many; J: TRBJ2-5; D: -; V: TRBV7-2; DNA: TGTGCCAGCAGCTTAGTGTTAGACTACCAAGAGACCCAGTACTTC; CDR3: CASSLVLDYQETQYF
size: many; J: TRBJ2-1; D: -; V: TRBV2; DNA: TGTGCCAGCAGTGAAGGTCTCCAGTCCAATGAGCAGTTCTTC; CDR3: CASSEGLQSNEQFF
size: -; J: TRBJ2-3; D: TRBD2; V: TRBV7-9; DNA: TGTGCCAGCAGCTTAGATTCCCAGCGGGGGCATACAGATACGCAGTATTTT; CDR3: CASSLDSQRGHTDTQYF
size: -; J: TRBJ2-7; D: -; V: TRBV6-2/TRBV6-3; DNA: TGTGCCAGCAGTTACAACAGGGGAGGCGAGCAGTACTTC; CDR3: CASSYNRGGEQYF
size: few; J: TRBJ2-2; D: -; V: TRBV28; DNA: TGTGCCAGCACAGGCAGGGCGTATATGGGGCTGTTTTTT; CDR3: CASTGRAYMGLFF
size: -; J: TRBJ2-3; D: TRBD2; V: TRBV5-4; DNA: TGTGCCAGCAGCAGGGGGCCGGGACTAGCGGGCGGAAGTACGGAGGATACGCAGTATTTT; CDR3: CASSRGPGLAGGSTEDTQYF
size: -; J: TRBJ1-2; D: TRBD1; V: TRBV6-1; DNA: TGTGCCAGCAGCCGGGACAGTTTTGGCTACACCTTC; CDR3: CASSRDSFGYTF
size: few; J: TRBJ2-2; D: -; V: TRBV10-1; DNA: TGCGCCAGCAGTCAGACCAGCGGTAACACCGGGGAGCTGTTTTTT; CDR3: CASSQTSGNTGELFF
size: -; J: TRBJ1-1; D: -; V: TRBV30; DNA: TGTGCCTGGAGGGGGGACCTAGGGATTAGGACTGAAGCTTTCTTT; CDR3: CAWRGDLGIRTEAFF
size: few; J: TRBJ2-5; D: -; V: TRBV12-5; DNA: TGTGCTAGTGGTTCGGACCTTGGGGGACCTGAAGAGACCCAGTACTTC; CDR3: CASGSDLGGPEETQYF
size: -; J: TRBJ1-4; D: -; V: TRBV29-1; DNA: TGCAGCGTCGCGCGGGAGGGGCAAAAACTGTTTTTT; CDR3: CSVAREGQKLFF
size: many; J: TRBJ2-3; D: TRBD2; V: TRBV6-1; DNA: TGTGCCAGCAGTGATCAGCGGGGGCTTCCAGGGGATACGCAGTATTTT; CDR3: CASSDQRGLPGDTQYF
size: many; J: TRBJ2-7; D: -; V: TRBV6-1; DNA: TGTGCCAGCAGTGGTGGCAGGGAGAGGGAGCAGTACTTC; CDR3: CASSGGREREQYF
size: few; J: TRBJ2-3; D: -; V: TRBV12-3/TRBV12-4; DNA: TGTGCCAGCAGTTTTGGGCGTGGAGACACAGATACGCAGTATTTT; CDR3: CASSFGRGDTDTQYF
size: -; J: TRBJ2-5; D: -; V: TRBV5-4; DNA: TGTGCCAGCAGCAACGCAGGGGAGACCCAGTACTTC; CDR3: CASSNAGETQYF
size: few; J: TRBJ1-4; D: TRBD1; V: TRBV19; DNA: TGTGCCAGTAGTGACGCAGGGGGAAGAGAAAAACTGTTTTTT; CDR3: CASSDAGGREKLFF
size: -; J: TRBJ2-3; D: -; V: TRBV19; DNA: TGTGCCAGTAGTATAGATCGTTGGGATACGCAGTATTTT; CDR3: CASSIDRWDTQYF
size: few; J: TRBJ2-2; D: -; V: TRBV5-1; DNA: TGCGCCAGCAGCTTAGAACAGGGAGGCACCGGGGAGCTGTTTTTT; CDR3: CASSLEQGGTGELFF
size: many; J: TRBJ2-2; D: -; V: TRBV2; DNA: TGTGCCAGCAGTACGCGCTCCACCGGGGAGCTGTTTTTT; CDR3: CASSTRSTGELFF
size: -; J: TRBJ2-7; D: -; V: TRBV3-1; DNA: TGTGCCAGCAGCCAAGACAGGGAGAGTATCTACGAGCAGTACTTC; CDR3: CASSQDRESIYEQYF
size: -; J: TRBJ2-1; D: -; V: TRBV7-6; DNA: TGTGCCAGCACCTTAGGGACGCAGACCTACAATGAGCAGTTCTTC; CDR3: CASTLGTQTYNEQFF
size: many; J: TRBJ2-1; D: TRBD2; V: TRBV29-1; DNA: TGCAGCGTTGTATCTAGCGGGGGGGTCGAGCAGTTCTTC; CDR3: CSVVSSGGVEQFF
size: many; J: TRBJ2-3; D: -; V: TRBV6-5; DNA: TGTGCCAGCAGTTACGGACCGCCTGGGGCAGATACGCAGTATTTT; CDR3: CASSYGPPGADTQYF
size: -; J: TRBJ2-5; D: TRBD2; V: TRBV12-5; DNA: TGTGCTAGTGGTCTAAGCCAGGGACTAGCGGGAGGCCAAGAGAACCAGTACTTC; CDR3: CASGLSQGLAGGQENQYF
size: -; J: TRBJ2-4; D: TRBD1; V: TRBV18; DNA: TGTGCCAACTCACCAATCCGGACAGGAGATGGCCCCGGTCCGGCCAAAAACATTCAGTACTTC; CDR3: CANSPIRTGDGPGPAKNIQYF
size: many; J: TRBJ2-7; D: -; V: TRBV11-2; DNA: TGTGCCAGCAGCCGTGGACCTGGCTACGAGCAGTACTTC; CDR3: CASSRGPGYEQYF
size: many; J: TRBJ2-5; D: -; V: TRBV10-3; DNA: TGTGCCATCAGTGCCCTCGGAGGGGGCGAGCAAGAGACCCAGTACTTC; CDR3: CAISALGGGEQETQYF
size: many; J: TRBJ2-6; D: -; V: TRBV14; DNA: TGTGCCAGCAGCCAAGCCTGGGGGCGCTCTGGGGCCAACGTCCTGACTTTC; CDR3: CASSQAWGRSGANVLTF
size: -; J: TRBJ2-5; D: TRBD2; V: TRBV7-9; DNA: TGTGCCAGCAGCTCCCGATTAGCGGGGGGGCGTGAGACCCAGTACTTC; CDR3: CASSSRLAGGRETQYF
size: -; J: TRBJ2-5; D: TRBD2; V: TRBV3-1; DNA: TGTGCCAGCAGATCTGCCGCGGGAGCCCGGGGGGAGACCCAGTACTTC; CDR3: CASRSAAGARGETQYF
size: few; J: TRBJ1-4; D: -; V: TRBV12-3/TRBV12-4; DNA: TGTGCCAGCACCCCCTGGGAGGGGTCTAATGAAAAACTGTTTTTT; CDR3: CASTPWEGSNEKLFF